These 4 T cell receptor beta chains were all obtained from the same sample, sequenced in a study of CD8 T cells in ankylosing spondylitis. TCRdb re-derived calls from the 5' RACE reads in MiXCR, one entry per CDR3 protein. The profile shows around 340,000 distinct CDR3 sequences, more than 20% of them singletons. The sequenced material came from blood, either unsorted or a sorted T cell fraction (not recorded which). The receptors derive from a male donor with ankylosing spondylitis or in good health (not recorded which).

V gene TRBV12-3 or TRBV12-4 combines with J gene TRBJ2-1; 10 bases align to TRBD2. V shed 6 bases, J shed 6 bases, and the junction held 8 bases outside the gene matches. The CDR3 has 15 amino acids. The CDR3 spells CASRGAGGPGNEQFF. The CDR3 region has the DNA TGTGCCAGCAGGGGAGCGGGGGGGCCCGGCAATGAGCAGTTCTTC.

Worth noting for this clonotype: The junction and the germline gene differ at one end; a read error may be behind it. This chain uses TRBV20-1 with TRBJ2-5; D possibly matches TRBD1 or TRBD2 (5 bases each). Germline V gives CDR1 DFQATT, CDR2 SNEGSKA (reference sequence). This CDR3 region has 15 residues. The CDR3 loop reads CRARDQGAVGETQYF. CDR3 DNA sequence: TGCAGAGCTAGAGATCAGGGAGCGGTTGGAGAGACCCAGTACTTC.

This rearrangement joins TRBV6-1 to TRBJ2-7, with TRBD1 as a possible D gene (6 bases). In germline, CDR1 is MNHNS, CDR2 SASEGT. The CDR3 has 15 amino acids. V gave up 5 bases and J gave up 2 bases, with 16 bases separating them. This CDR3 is CASSNPGHFPYEQYF. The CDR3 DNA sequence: TGTGCCAGCAGTAATCCGGGACACTTCCCCTACGAGCAGTACTTC.

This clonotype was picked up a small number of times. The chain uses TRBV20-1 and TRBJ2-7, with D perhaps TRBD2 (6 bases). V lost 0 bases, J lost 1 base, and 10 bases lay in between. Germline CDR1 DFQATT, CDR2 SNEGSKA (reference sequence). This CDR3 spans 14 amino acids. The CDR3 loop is CSARDRRGSYEQYF. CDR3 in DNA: TGCAGTGCTAGAGATCGGCGGGGTTCCTACGAGCAGTACTTC.